This TCR beta chain was sequenced for a study of blood T cells in healthy people across ages. The wider study: Through template switching, about one barcoded beta molecule was captured per two T cells, as measured in model experiments.

Alongside a J-beta primer mix, a sample-barcoded 5' primer served in a second PCR lasting roughly 6 to 11 cycles. A tag from a template-switch adaptor with 12 random nucleotides marked each cDNA molecule. Using its own MiXCR run on the 5' RACE reads, TCRdb lists one record per CDR3 protein. The table shows around 1.5 million distinct CDR3 sequences, with almost 35% occurring only once. Whole-study findings and limits: Fewer expanded clones and more diversity marked long-lived versus aged donors.

The CDR3 is 14 residues long. The germline V and J ends were trimmed by 1 base and 3 bases, with 9 bases remaining between them. On this clonotype itself: Its target is not known.

Per individual sample, total RNA of at least 6 micrograms was extracted. The source of this sequence is a woman aged 25 to 45 in good health. Material for sequencing was blood. The chain couples TRBV12-3 or TRBV12-4 to TRBJ1-2; no clear D gene. The CDR3 coding sequence is TGTGCCAGCAGTTTAGAGGGTATCCACTATGGCTACACCTTC. Protein sequence: CASSLEGIHYGYTF.